A selection of T cell receptor beta chains follows, all from one sample in a study of PD-L1 blockade in urothelial cancer. Produced via immunoSEQ multiplex PCR; TCRdb's table is partial and in-frame only. The sample lists approximately 44,000 clones, about 90% occurring once. The sample in question was PBMCs, obtained around atezolizumab (anti-PD-L1) treatment. These receptor sequences come from an older man with urothelial cancer. Each CDR3 is given with its conserved first and last residue. A D gene is named only where the DNA matches it firmly. Clone size appears in some rows only: once, few, many, or a class for an expanded clone.

CDR3 DNA	CDR3 protein	D gene	J gene	V gene	clone size
TGTGCCAGCAGTTCTCACAGGGGGCCCCACGAGCAGTACTTC	CASSSHRGPHEQYF	TRBD1	TRBJ2-7	TRBV28	.
TGTGCCAGCAGCCCCCCCGGGGGAGAGACCCAGTACTTC	CASSPPGGETQYF	.	TRBJ2-5	TRBV21-1	.
TGTGCCAGCAGTTCTACTAGCGGGGGATACAATGAGCAGTTCTTC	CASSSTSGGYNEQFF	TRBD2	TRBJ2-1	TRBV2	.
TGTGCCAGCAGCGCCATCCCGGCGGGGCCCGGTGGCACAGATACGCAGTATTTT	CASSAIPAGPGGTDTQYF	.	TRBJ2-3	TRBV9	.
TGTGCCAGCAGATCCTCCGGGACAATGCCTACCTACGAGCAGTACTTC	CASRSSGTMPTYEQYF	.	TRBJ2-7	TRBV27	.
TGCGCCAGCAGCTCCGGGAATCCCGGGTTGGAGACCCAGTACTTC	CASSSGNPGLETQYF	.	TRBJ2-5	TRBV5-1	.
TGTGCCAGCAGCTCATATCGACAGGGGGCGGATGAAAAACTGTTTTTT	CASSSYRQGADEKLFF	TRBD1	TRBJ1-4	TRBV5-4	.
TGCGCCAGCAGCTTGGGGGCTAGCGGAAGGGCCTACGAGCAGTACTTC	CASSLGASGRAYEQYF	TRBD2	TRBJ2-7	TRBV5-1	.
TGTGCCAGCAGCGAAGACAGCGCTTCGAACACCGGGGAGCTGTTTTTT	CASSEDSASNTGELFF	.	TRBJ2-2	TRBV7-3	.
TGTGCCAGTAGTAAACAGGGGGCCTATCAGCCCCAGCATTTT	CASSKQGAYQPQHF	TRBD1	TRBJ1-5	TRBV19	.
TGCAGCACGACGCGACAGGGTCACCCCTACAATGAGCAGTTCTTC	CSTTRQGHPYNEQFF	TRBD1	TRBJ2-1	TRBV29-1	.
TGTGCCAGCAGTTCCGGACTAGCGGTCTACAATGAGCAGTTCTTC	CASSSGLAVYNEQFF	TRBD2	TRBJ2-1	TRBV2	.
TGTGCCAGCAGTTACTCTGTCTCTATAGAGCAGTTCTTC	CASSYSVSIEQFF	.	TRBJ2-1	TRBV6-5	.
TGTGCCAGCAGCCAAGATTGGACTAGCGGGAGCAATGAGCAGTTCTTC	CASSQDWTSGSNEQFF	TRBD2	TRBJ2-1	TRBV4-2	.
TGTGCCAGCAGCCCGGCCGGGACTAGCGGTAATGAGCAGTTCTTC	CASSPAGTSGNEQFF	TRBD2	TRBJ2-1	TRBV5-4	.
TGTGCCTGGAATAGGGGAGAGACCCAGTACTTC	CAWNRGETQYF	.	TRBJ2-5	TRBV30	.
TGTGCCAGCAGTGTAACTAGCGGTTTCCCTAGCACAGATACGCAGTATTTT	CASSVTSGFPSTDTQYF	TRBD2	TRBJ2-3	TRBV25-1	.
TGTGCCAGCAGTTTACGATCGGCGGCAGGGGGCATAGGGGAAAAACTGTTTTTT	CASSLRSAAGGIGEKLFF	TRBD1	TRBJ1-4	TRBV27	.
TGTGCCTGGAGTGGCGGGAGGAACGAGCAGTACTTC	CAWSGGRNEQYF	TRBD2	TRBJ2-7	TRBV30	.
TGTGCCAGCCATACCGGGGACTCTGGGGCCAACGTCCTGACTTTC	CASHTGDSGANVLTF	.	TRBJ2-6	TRBV6-5	.
TGTGCCAGCAGTTTAGGTCCCCCGGGACAGCGCACAGATACGCAGTATTTT	CASSLGPPGQRTDTQYF	TRBD1	TRBJ2-3	TRBV27	.
TGTGCCAGCGCTTCCGGACTAGCGGGAGCGGGTGAGCAGTTCTTC	CASASGLAGAGEQFF	TRBD2	TRBJ2-1	TRBV7-6	.
TGTGCCAGCAGTCCCCGGACAGGCCATAGCAATCAGCCCCAGCATTTT	CASSPRTGHSNQPQHF	TRBD1	TRBJ1-5	TRBV28	.
TGTGCCAGCAGCCAAATGGCGACCGGGACAGGGACAGATACGCAGTATTTT	CASSQMATGTGTDTQYF	TRBD1	TRBJ2-3	TRBV27	.
TGTGCCATCAAGGGGACTAGCGGGAGCTCCTACGAGCAGTACTTC	CAIKGTSGSSYEQYF	TRBD2	TRBJ2-7	TRBV10-3	once
TGTGCCAGCAGTTACCCCAGGGGCTGGGGCTATGGCTACACCTTC	CASSYPRGWGYGYTF	.	TRBJ1-2	TRBV6-5	once
TGCAGCGTCAACAGGGGGCGCACCTATGGCTACACCTTC	CSVNRGRTYGYTF	TRBD1	TRBJ1-2	TRBV29-1	.